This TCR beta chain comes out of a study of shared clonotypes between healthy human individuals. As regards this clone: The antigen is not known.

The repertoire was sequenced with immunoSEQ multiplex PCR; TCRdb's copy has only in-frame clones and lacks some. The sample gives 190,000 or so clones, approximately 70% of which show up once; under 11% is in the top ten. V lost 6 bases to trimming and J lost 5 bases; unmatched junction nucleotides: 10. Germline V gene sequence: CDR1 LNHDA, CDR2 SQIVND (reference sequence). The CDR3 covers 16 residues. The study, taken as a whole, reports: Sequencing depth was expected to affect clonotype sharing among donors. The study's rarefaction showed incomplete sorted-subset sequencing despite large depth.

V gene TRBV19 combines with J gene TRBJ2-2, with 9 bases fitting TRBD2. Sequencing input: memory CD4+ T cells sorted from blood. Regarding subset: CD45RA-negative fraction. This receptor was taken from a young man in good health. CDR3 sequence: CASRSPGLAMTGELFF. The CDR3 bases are TGTGCCAGTAGATCTCCGGGACTAGCAATGACCGGGGAGCTGTTTTTT.